This TCR beta chain was identified during a study of identifying expanded T cells in peripheral blood. Overall study results and limits: Variance in clone template counts between roughly 2-week samples significantly increased with total template count across all healthy donors.

Using immunoSEQ multiplex PCR, the repertoire was profiled, and TCRdb retains in-frame clones only, with some absent. The sample has approximately 120,000 clones; approximately 84% are singletons. A remark on this clone: Its specificity is unknown.

Healthy donors had no documented immune events, such as infections, while sampled. V was trimmed by 3 bases and J by 6 bases, leaving 13 bases between them. The CDR3 has 13 amino acids. Germline CDR1 SGHRS, CDR2 YFSETQ. The source material was blood. The chain couples TRBV5-1 to TRBJ2-7, with a tentative D call TRBD2 (6 bases). This clonotype was sampled from a person aged 18 to 75 in good health. CDR3 residues: CASSSWSGFEQYF. For the CDR3, the DNA is TGCGCCAGCAGCTCATGGAGCGGGTTCGAGCAGTACTTC.